The next 18 T cell receptor beta chains were all read from a single sample in a study of T cell clonality in common variable immunodeficiency. Study results and limitations: Common variable immunodeficiency TCR beta sequences reportedly had fewer deletions and N-nucleotide insertions.

Clones were sequenced by immunoSEQ multiplex PCR, and TCRdb holds only the in-frame ones, with some missing. Reported are 25,000 to 30,000 clones, none seen only once; the ten largest carry 3% to 4.5%. These receptors' targets are unknown. The sequencing input was peripheral blood mononuclear cells. These receptor sequences come from a human donor with common variable immunodeficiency.

This clone has only a few counts. The read falls 3 residues short of the CDR3 end, and the missing part is taken from the germline J gene. This rearrangement joins TRBV7-9 to TRBJ1-2, with 7 nucleotides matching TRBD1. Germline-derived CDR1 and CDR2 are SEHNR and FQNEAQ (reference sequence). CDR3 length: 15 amino acids. V lost 1 base and J lost 2; bases outside the gene matches: 4. The CDR3 DNA, read in part, is TGTGCCAGCAGCTTAGACGGGACAGTCAACTATGGC. Its protein is CASSLDGTVNYG. The CDR3 in full is CASSLDGTVNYGYTF.

This clone has a count of ten or more. Incomplete CDR3 DNA: TGCAGTGCTAGCCGGGGTCCTAGGGGC. Amino acids: CSASRGPRG. Given in full, the CDR3 is CSASRGPRGYTF. The chain has TRBV20-1 and TRBJ1-2; no clear D gene. The CDR3 end lies 3 residues beyond the end of the read and is filled in from the germline J gene. CDR3 length: 12 residues. The germline V gene encodes CDR1 DFQATT and CDR2 SNEGSKA (reference sequence).

This clone was detected only a few times. The read stops 3 residues short of the end of the CDR3; the missing end is completed from the germline J gene. The chain joins TRBV7-3 to TRBJ2-3; 8 positions agree with TRBD1. With V trimmed by 5 bases and J by 1 base, 8 bases remained unmatched. The CDR3 length is 16 residues. CDR1 SGHTA and CDR2 FQGTGA come from the germline V gene. The covered CDR3 bases are TGTGCCAGCAGCACACAGGGGGGATTGGGCACAGATACG. It specifies CASSTQGGLGTDT. The CDR3 as a whole reads CASSTQGGLGTDTQYF.

Many counts were recorded for this clone. The read is 3 residues too short to cover the CDR3 end, so that end is filled in from the germline J gene. The chain couples TRBV12-3 or TRBV12-4 to TRBJ1-2; 8 nucleotides align to TRBD1. This CDR3 has 13 residues. The CDR3 DNA, read in part, is TGTGCCAGCAGCTGGGACAGGAGTGGCGGC. The encoded protein is CASSWDRSGG. The CDR3 in its entirety is CASSWDRSGGYTF.

The table lists this clone with a few counts. The read ends 3 residues early relative to the CDR3; the germline J gene fills the gap. The chain carries TRBV2 and TRBJ2-7; TRBD2 matches 13 bases. The germline gives CDR1 SNHLY, CDR2 FYNNEI. V shed 6 bases, J shed 3 bases, and the junction held 2 bases outside the gene matches. CDR3 length equals 14 residues. Incomplete CDR3 DNA: TGTGCCAGCAGCCGGACTAGCGGGGGCTACGAG. Protein product: CASSRTSGGYE. The whole CDR3 is CASSRTSGGYEQYF.

This clone has a handful of counts. The read terminates 3 residues before the CDR3 end, so the remaining end is supplied by the germline J gene. This rearrangement joins TRBV11-1 to TRBJ2-6; the D is unclear. The CDR3 covers 14 residues. The germline gives CDR1 SGHAT, CDR2 FQDESV (reference sequence). Trimming shortened V by 4 bases and J by 1 base, and 5 bases separated the two germline ends. The CDR3 region is CASSSGSGANVLTF. The covered CDR3 bases are TGTGCCAGCAGCTCCGGTTCTGGGGCCAACGTC.

About this clone itself: The read comes to an end 3 residues before the CDR3 does, leaving the germline J gene to fill in the end. The V gene is TRBV7-6, the J gene TRBJ2-2; 7 bases fit TRBD2. The CDR3 runs 16 residues. V lost 3 bases to trimming and J lost 7 bases; unmatched junction nucleotides: 11. Germline CDR1 reads SGHVS; CDR2 reads FNYEAQ. The CDR3 loop is CASSFVYGSGVGELFF. The sequenced CDR3 bases are TGTGCCAGCAGCTTCGTCTATGGGAGCGGGGTCGGGGAG.

Concerning this clone: The read falls 3 residues short of the CDR3 end, and the missing part is taken from the germline J gene. The chain links TRBV6-1 to TRBJ1-4; D is possibly TRBD1 (5 bases). CDR1 is MNHNS, CDR2 SASEGT, per germline. CDR3 size: 15 residues. Trimming pared 1 base from V and 5 bases from J, leaving 11 bases between. The sequenced part of the CDR3 DNA is TGTGCCAGCAGTGAAGGGGGCTACTTCAATGAAAAA. Residues: CASSEGGYFNEK. The full CDR3 is CASSEGGYFNEKLFF.

In its sample, this clone was seen many times. The read halts 3 residues ahead of the CDR3 end, with the missing end drawn from the germline J gene. The chain uses TRBV12-3 or TRBV12-4 and TRBJ2-1; TRBD2 matches at 11 bases. J gave up 7 bases and V 6 bases, and 11 bases lay outside the gene matches. The CDR3 loop spans 16 amino acids. The CDR3 protein is CASRPTSGRRGNEQFF. The CDR3 DNA, read in part, is TGTGCCAGCAGACCAACTAGCGGGAGAAGGGGAAATGAG.

By share, this clone counts as medium-sized. Read coverage stops 3 residues before the CDR3 terminus; the germline J gene supplies the remainder. The V gene is TRBV15, the J gene TRBJ2-2; 8 positions match TRBD2. V shed 1 base and J 7 bases; nucleotides not matched to a gene: 5. The CDR3 contains 15 residues. Germline V gives CDR1 LNHNV, CDR2 YYDKDF (reference sequence). This CDR3 is CATSRVFSGSGELFF. The CDR3 DNA, read in part, is TGTGCCACCAGCAGAGTTTTCAGCGGGAGCGGGGAG.

Regarding this clone: The read ends 3 residues shy of where the CDR3 ends; the end is completed using the germline J gene. The gene calls are TRBV20-1 and TRBJ1-2, with 7 bases that match TRBD1. The CDR3 contains 13 residues. Germline assignment: CDR1 DFQATT and CDR2 SNEGSKA (reference sequence). Incomplete CDR3 DNA: TGCAGTGCTCCACAGGGGCGAGGGAAGGGC. Translation gives CSAPQGRGKG. The complete CDR3 sequence is CSAPQGRGKGYTF.

This clone showed up many times. This CDR3 is CSAKTGTGGPQHF. The CDR3 bases that were read are TGCAGTGCCAAGACCGGGACAGGGGGGCCC. V gene TRBV20-1 combines with J gene TRBJ1-5; TRBD1 matches at 11 bases. The read comes to an end 3 residues before the CDR3 does, leaving the germline J gene to fill in the end. Looked up from germline, CDR1 is DFQATT and CDR2 is SNEGSKA (reference sequence). V lost 6 bases to trimming and J lost 9 bases; unmatched junction nucleotides: 7. The CDR3 runs 13 residues.

This clone was observed at least ten times. The DNA ends 3 residues before the CDR3 does, and the rest of the CDR3 is filled in from the germline J gene. The rearrangement uses TRBV7-9 and TRBJ2-1; TRBD2 matches at 7 bases. The V and J ends lost 5 bases and 6 bases, in that order; junction bases with no gene match: 7. The CDR3 loop spans 14 amino acids. CDR1 SEHNR and CDR2 FQNEAQ come from the germline V gene (reference sequence). The CDR3: CASSLLAIGNEQFF. The CDR3 DNA, read in part, is TGTGCCAGCAGCCTACTAGCGATAGGCAATGAG.

In this sample, this clone turned up many times. The CDR3 is cut off 3 residues early in the read; its end comes from the germline J gene. The rearrangement links TRBV12-3 or TRBV12-4 to TRBJ2-5, with TRBD1 identical over 7 bases. The CDR3 is 14 residues long. V trimming: 7 bases; J trimming: 4 bases; junction bases outside the gene matches: 9. Incomplete CDR3 DNA: TGTGCCAGCACCAGAGACAGGGATGTAGAGACC. Translation gives CASTRDRDVET. The CDR3, in full, reads CASTRDRDVETQYF.

Regarding this clone: The read stops 3 residues short of the end of the CDR3; the missing end is completed from the germline J gene. The V and J genes are TRBV7-9 and TRBJ2-1; TRBD2 is a possible D gene (6 bases). The V gene's germline CDR1 is SEHNR and CDR2 FQNEAQ (reference sequence). The CDR3 covers 13 residues. V lost 4 bases, J lost 7 bases, and 11 bases lay in between. The CDR3 bases that were read are TGTGCCAGCAGCTCCCCTAGCGCTAATGAG. This sequence encodes CASSSPSANE. The full CDR3 reads CASSSPSANEQFF.

A remark on this clone: The read halts 3 residues ahead of the CDR3 end, with the missing end drawn from the germline J gene. The chain employs TRBV18 and TRBJ2-1; TRBD2 matches at 8 bases. The CDR3 has 17 amino acids. J was trimmed by 2 bases and V by 1 base; bases with no gene match: 7. Germline V gene lookup returns CDR1 KGHSH and CDR2 LQKENI. The CDR3 sequence: CASSPLQAGVTYNEQFF. The DNA read from the CDR3 is TGTGCCAGCTCACCACTGCAAGCGGGAGTGACCTACAATGAG.

This clone was seen repeatedly, ten times or more. The CDR3 is cut off 3 residues early in the read; its end comes from the germline J gene. This chain connects TRBV29-1 to TRBJ2-7; TRBD2 matches at 8 bases. J lost 6 bases, V lost 4 bases, and 14 bases had no gene match. This CDR3 contains 15 residues. Germline CDR1 and CDR2: SQVTM and ANQGSEA. CDR3 sequence: CSVAAPEGLVSEQYF. Incomplete CDR3 DNA: TGCAGCGTTGCGGCCCCGGAGGGACTAGTGTCCGAG.

This clone came up many times. The read is 3 residues too short to cover the CDR3 end, so that end is filled in from the germline J gene. V usage is TRBV30 and J usage is TRBJ2-3, with 11 bases that match TRBD2. The germline V gene encodes CDR1 GTSNPN and CDR2 SVGIG (reference sequence). After removal of 6 bases from V and 5 bases from J, the junction contained 7 bases not matched to a gene. This CDR3 region has 14 residues. The sequenced CDR3 bases are TGTGCCTGCCGAACTAGCGGGAGTGGAGATACG. The encoded protein is CACRTSGSGDT. The entire CDR3 protein is CACRTSGSGDTQYF.